This TCR beta chain was recovered during a study of blood T cell repertoires in COVID-19. Study at large: Spain, Italy and the United States supplied samples that represented acute and convalescent COVID-19. PBMCs, B-cell-depleted T cells, or T cells were the source of the cDNA or gDNA that made up the material.

In this sample, this clone turned up a few times. Study processing details: From reference gene primer amplification, estimates of nucleated cell counts were derived. Only in-frame clones appear in the TCRdb table, and some are missing; sequencing was by immunoSEQ multiplex PCR. For V, J and clone size, that table is used; D and trimming come from the DNA. The sample records 70,000 to 100,000 clones, about 88% being singletons. Sequences were obtained from peripheral blood. This clonotype was obtained from a human donor in a cohort sampled during active COVID-19.

The CDR3 sequence is CASSFRGFGSPLHF. For the CDR3, the DNA is TGCGCCAGCAGCTTCAGGGGCTTCGGTTCACCCCTCCACTTT. The chain employs TRBV5-1 and TRBJ1-6; TRBD1 is a possible D gene (6 bases). This CDR3 has 14 residues. Germline CDR1 reads SGHRS; CDR2 reads YFSETQ. The ends were cut back, 2 bases at V and 9 bases at J, with 12 bases in the middle.